This T cell receptor beta chain was captured in a study of blood T cell repertoires in COVID-19. Study overall: PBMCs, B-cell-depleted T cells, or T cells were the source of the cDNA or gDNA that made up the material.

The repertoire was sequenced with immunoSEQ multiplex PCR; TCRdb's copy has only in-frame clones and lacks some. This repertoire shows some 150,000 clones, more than 85% found once; its top ten account for over 0.95%. Participants spanned ages about 18 to 89 years and resided in 20 to 30 US areas. Material: PBMCs or T cells enriched from blood (not recorded which). The TCR comes from a human donor with acute COVID-19. The donor label of this sample is uncertain.

The CDR3, as DNA: TGTGCCAGCACCCCCGGGGAGCCCCAGCATTTT. Encoded protein: CASTPGEPQHF. The chain is built from TRBV27 and TRBJ1-5, with D unclear. In germline, CDR1 is MNHEY, CDR2 SMNVEV (reference sequence). V lost 7 bases and J 8 bases, leaving 9 bases between the germline ends. The length of the CDR3 is 11 residues.